The next 5 T cell receptor beta chains were all read from a single sample in a study of CD8 T cells in Susac syndrome. A quantity of about 0.5 to 1 ug RNA underwent reverse transcription using random hexamers. Via MiXCR, TCRdb re-called the immunoSEQ multiplex PCR reads, giving one row per CDR3 protein. The sample lists 95,000 to 150,000 distinct CDR3 sequences; approximately 96% were seen once. Sample: CD4+ T cells from PBMCs. Every receptor here comes from a human donor in good health.

The gene calls are TRBV4-3 and TRBJ2-7; weak D call: TRBD2 (5 bases). The CDR3 sequence is 13 residues long. The V end was cut by 0 bases, the J end by 4 bases, with 7 bases between. Germline V gives CDR1 LGHNA, CDR2 YSLEER. The CDR3 region is CASSQEPGYEQYF. The CDR3 DNA reads as TGCGCCAGCAGCCAAGAACCGGGATACGAGCAGTACTTC.

This clonotype was seen only once. CDR3 sequence reads: CASSSWGDTEAFF. The CDR3 DNA is TGTGCCAGCAGCTCTTGGGGGGACACTGAAGCTTTCTTT. The J gene is TRBJ1-1, the V gene TRBV5-6; D might be TRBD1 (5 bases). The CDR3 extends over 13 amino acids. CDR1 is SGHDT, CDR2 YYEEEE, per germline. Trimming removed 3 bases at V and 3 bases at J, with 9 bases between.

The chain joins TRBV7-9 to TRBJ2-1, with a tentative D call TRBD2 (6 bases). The germline V and J ends were trimmed by 0 bases and 13 bases, with 13 bases remaining between them. Germline-derived CDR1 and CDR2 are SEHNR and FQNEAQ (reference sequence). This CDR3 is 13 amino acids long. The CDR3 here is CASSLAAYSGQFF. The CDR3 DNA sequence: TGTGCCAGCAGCTTAGCGGCCTATAGCGGCCAGTTCTTC.

The chain employs TRBV18 and TRBJ2-3; TRBD2 is a possible D gene (7 bases). The CDR3 has 14 residues. With 3 bases removed from V and 5 bases from J, the gap between germline ends came to 12 bases. In germline, CDR1 is KGHSH, CDR2 LQKENI. The CDR3 protein is CASSPRRGGDTQYF. The DNA of the CDR3 is TGTGCCAGCTCACCTCGGAGGGGGGGAGATACGCAGTATTTT.

The chain couples TRBV5-1 to TRBJ1-1, with TRBD1 matching 8 bases. V trimming: 4 bases; J trimming: 3 bases; junction bases outside the gene matches: 5. Per germline, CDR1 SGHRS and CDR2 YFSETQ. The CDR3 sequence is 14 residues long. The CDR3 here is CASSVTGDDTEAFF. DNA for the CDR3: TGCGCCAGCAGCGTGACAGGGGACGACACTGAAGCTTTCTTT.